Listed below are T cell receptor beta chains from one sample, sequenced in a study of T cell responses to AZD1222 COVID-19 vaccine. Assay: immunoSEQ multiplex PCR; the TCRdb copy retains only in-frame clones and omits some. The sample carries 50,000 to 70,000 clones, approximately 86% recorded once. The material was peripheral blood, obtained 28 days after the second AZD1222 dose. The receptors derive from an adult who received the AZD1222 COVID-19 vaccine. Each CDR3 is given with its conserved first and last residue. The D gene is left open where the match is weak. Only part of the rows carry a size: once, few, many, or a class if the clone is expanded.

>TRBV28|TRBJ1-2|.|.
TGTGCCAGCATGGATCAGGGGATGGGCTACACCTTC
CASMDQGMGYTF
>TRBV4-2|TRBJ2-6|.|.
TGTGCCAGCACCGCCCAGACAACTGGGGCCAACGTCCTGACTTTC
CASTAQTTGANVLTF
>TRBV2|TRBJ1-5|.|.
TGTGCCAGCGGCGATACGGATCAGCCCCAGCATTTT
CASGDTDQPQHF
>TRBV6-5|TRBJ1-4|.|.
TGTGCCAGCAGTTACGGTGGGCCCGAAAAACTGTTTTTT
CASSYGGPEKLFF
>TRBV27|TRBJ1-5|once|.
TGTGCCAGCAGTTTATCAGGGTACAATCAGCCCCAGCATTTT
CASSLSGYNQPQHF
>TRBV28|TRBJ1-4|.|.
TGTGCCAGCCGACCCCAGAATACTAATGAAAAACTGTTTTTT
CASRPQNTNEKLFF
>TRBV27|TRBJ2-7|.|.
TGTGCCAGCAGTTTGGCAGGGCCTCTCTACGAGCAGTACTTC
CASSLAGPLYEQYF
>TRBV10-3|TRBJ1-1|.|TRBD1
TGTGCCATCAGTGAGTTGGGACAGGGGAGCACTGAAGCTTTCTTT
CAISELGQGSTEAFF
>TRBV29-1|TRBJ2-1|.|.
TGCAGCGGAATCCCTAGCTACAATGAGCAGTTCTTC
CSGIPSYNEQFF
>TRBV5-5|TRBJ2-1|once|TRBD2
TGTGCCAGCAACAGCGGGAGGTTTGTGCGTGAGCAGTTCTTC
CASNSGRFVREQFF
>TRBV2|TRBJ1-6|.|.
TGTGCCAGCAGTGTTTCCTCAAGCCATAATTCACCCCTCCACTTT
CASSVSSSHNSPLHF
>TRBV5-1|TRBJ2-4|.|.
TGCGCCAGCAGCTTGGCCGAAGGCGTCGCCAGTAACATTCAGTACTTC
CASSLAEGVASNIQYF
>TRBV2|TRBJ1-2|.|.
TGTGCCAGCAGACGGGAAAACTATGGCTACACCTTC
CASRRENYGYTF
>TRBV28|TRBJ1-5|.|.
TGTGCCAGCAGCCTCGGACAAGGGCCGCTTTATAGCAATCAGCCCCAGCATTTT
CASSLGQGPLYSNQPQHF
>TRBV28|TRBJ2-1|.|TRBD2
TGTGCCAGCAGTTTCACCCTTCAAACTAGCGGGAGACAGGCCTACAATGAGCAGTTCTTC
CASSFTLQTSGRQAYNEQFF
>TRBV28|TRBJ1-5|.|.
TGTGCCAGCAGTTTCGAGGGGAGGGACAGCAATCAGCCCCAGCATTTT
CASSFEGRDSNQPQHF
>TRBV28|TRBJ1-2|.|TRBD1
TGTGCCAGCAGTCCCGGACAGGGGAACTATGGCTACACCTTC
CASSPGQGNYGYTF
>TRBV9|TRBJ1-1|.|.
TGTGCCAGCAGCGGAGATAGCACTGAAGCTTTCTTT
CASSGDSTEAFF
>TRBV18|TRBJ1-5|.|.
TGTGCCAGCTCACCGTCTTATGATGGCAATCAGCCCCAGCATTTT
CASSPSYDGNQPQHF
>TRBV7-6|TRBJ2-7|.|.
TGTGCCAGCAGCCAACCCTACCGGGACAATTCCTACGAGCAGTACTTC
CASSQPYRDNSYEQYF
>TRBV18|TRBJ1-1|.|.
TGTGCCAGCTCATCAATCGACACCTACACTGAAGCTTTCTTT
CASSSIDTYTEAFF
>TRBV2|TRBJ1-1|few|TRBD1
TGTGCCAGCTCGAGGGACAGGGGCGCAACCCTCAGGCAGGAAGCTTTCTTT
CASSRDRGATLRQEAFF
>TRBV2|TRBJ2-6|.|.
TGTGCCAGCAGCCCAAGCGCGCTCGGAGCCAACGTCCTGACTTTC
CASSPSALGANVLTF
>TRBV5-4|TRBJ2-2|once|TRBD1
TGTGCCAGCGGGGGACAGCCGAACACCGGGGAGCTGTTTTTT
CASGGQPNTGELFF
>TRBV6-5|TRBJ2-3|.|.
TGTGCCAGCACTCACAGCACAGATACGCAGTATTTT
CASTHSTDTQYF
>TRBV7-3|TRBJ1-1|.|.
TGTGCCAGCAGCAACAGGGCGGGAACTGAAGCTTTCTTT
CASSNRAGTEAFF
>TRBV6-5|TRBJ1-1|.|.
TGTGCCAGCAGTTACTCCCAGCCCTTCCTGAACACTGAAGCTTTCTTT
CASSYSQPFLNTEAFF
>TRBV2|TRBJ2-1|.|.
TGTGCCAGCAGTCCCCGCGAACAAATAGGGCAGTTCTTC
CASSPREQIGQFF
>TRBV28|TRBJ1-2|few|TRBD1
TGTGCCTGTCAGTCATCGGGACAGGGAGACTATGGCTACACCTTC
CACQSSGQGDYGYTF
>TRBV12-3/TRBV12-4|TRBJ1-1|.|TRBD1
TGTGCCAGCAACCTAAGACAGGGTAGGTCTTTCTTT
CASNLRQGRSFF
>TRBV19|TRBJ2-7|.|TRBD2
TGTGCCAGTAGTCTACAACTGGGACTATCGGGGGAGCAGTACTTC
CASSLQLGLSGEQYF
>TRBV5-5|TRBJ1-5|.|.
TGTGCCAGCAGCTTGGGACTGCATCGCAATCAGCCCCAGCATTTT
CASSLGLHRNQPQHF
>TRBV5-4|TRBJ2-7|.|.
TGTGCCAGCAGCCAAAAGGGGACCGAGCAGTACTTC
CASSQKGTEQYF
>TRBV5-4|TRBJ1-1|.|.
TGTGCCAGCAGCTTAGGGACGGCGAACACTGAAGCTTTCTTT
CASSLGTANTEAFF
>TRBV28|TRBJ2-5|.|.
TGTGCCAGCAGTTTTAGCCCCGAGGGGGTACAAGAGACCCAGTACTTC
CASSFSPEGVQETQYF
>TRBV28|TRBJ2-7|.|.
TGTGCCAGCAGTCCATCCATGGGCAGGGCCTCCGAGCAGTACTTC
CASSPSMGRASEQYF
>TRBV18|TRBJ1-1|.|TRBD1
TGTGCCAGCTCACCTTCCGGGACAGGGGGGTCAAGCACTGAAGCTTTCTTT
CASSPSGTGGSSTEAFF
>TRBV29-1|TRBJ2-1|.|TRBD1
TGCAGCGTTCAACCTGGGACAGGGGGCGCCGGGTTTGAGCAGTTCTTC
CSVQPGTGGAGFEQFF
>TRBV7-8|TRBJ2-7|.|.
TGTGCCAGCAGCCTCGGGGGCGGGAGGCAGTACTTC
CASSLGGGRQYF
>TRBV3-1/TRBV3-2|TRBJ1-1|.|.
TGTGCCAGCAGCAATGGGGGGTCCACTGAAGCTTTCTTT
CASSNGGSTEAFF
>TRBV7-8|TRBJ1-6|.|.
TGTGCCAGCAGCTTCGGGAGGGGACGGACTAATTCACCCCTCCACTTT
CASSFGRGRTNSPLHF
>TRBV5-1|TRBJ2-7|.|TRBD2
TGCGCCAGCAAGTCGGCTAGCGGGAGCTACGAGCAGTACTTC
CASKSASGSYEQYF
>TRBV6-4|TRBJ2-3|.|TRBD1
TGTGCCAGCAGTGACTCGACAGGGGGCGCAGATACGCAGTATTTT
CASSDSTGGADTQYF
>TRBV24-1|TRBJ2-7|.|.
TGTGCCACCAGGGACAGAGTTCAAAAAACTAACTACGAGCAGTACTTC
CATRDRVQKTNYEQYF
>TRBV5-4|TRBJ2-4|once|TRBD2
TGTGCCAGCAGCCTCACCGGGGGGGCCAAAAACATTCAGTACTTC
CASSLTGGAKNIQYF
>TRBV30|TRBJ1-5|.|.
TGTGCCTGGAGTGTTGGAGGGCAGCCCCAGCATTTT
CAWSVGGQPQHF
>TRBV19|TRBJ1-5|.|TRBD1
TGTGCCAGTAGTATAGATGGCAGGGGGGTCTCGAGCAATCAGCCCCAGCATTTT
CASSIDGRGVSSNQPQHF
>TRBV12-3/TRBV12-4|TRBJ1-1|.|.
TGTGCCAGCAGCCGACAGGAGGCTGAAGCTTTCTTT
CASSRQEAEAFF
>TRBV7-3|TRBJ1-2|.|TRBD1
TGTGCCAGCAGCTTAAAAGGGACAGGGAATCCCACCTTC
CASSLKGTGNPTF
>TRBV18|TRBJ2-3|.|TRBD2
TGTGCCAGCTCAGCCTCTAGCGGGGGGGCTTACACAGATACGCAGTATTTT
CASSASSGGAYTDTQYF
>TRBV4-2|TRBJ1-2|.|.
TGTGCCAGCAGCCATCATGGGAGGGAGGGCTACACCTTC
CASSHHGREGYTF
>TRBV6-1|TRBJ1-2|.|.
TGTGCCAGCAGTGAAAAGGGGTACTATGGCTACACCTTC
CASSEKGYYGYTF
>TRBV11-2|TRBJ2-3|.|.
TGTGCCAGCAGCTTAGTCCGGACTAGCACAGATACGCAGTATTTT
CASSLVRTSTDTQYF
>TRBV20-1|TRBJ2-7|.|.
TGCAGTGCTAGTCCCCCCCGCGGGACCCACGAGCAGTACTTC
CSASPPRGTHEQYF
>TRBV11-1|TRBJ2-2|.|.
TGTGCCAGCAGCACCAACACCGGGGAGCTGTTTTTT
CASSTNTGELFF
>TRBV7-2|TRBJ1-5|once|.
TGTGCCAGCAGCTTACAACCGGATCAGCCCCAGCATTTT
CASSLQPDQPQHF
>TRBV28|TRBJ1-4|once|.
TGTGCCAGCAGTTTCGGTGGAGTCGGAGAAAAACTGTTTTTT
CASSFGGVGEKLFF